Sequencing of this TCR beta chain was carried out in a study of cytomegalovirus exposure and HLA in healthy donors (dated by TCRdb to 2015 to 2018). Looking at the study overall: In an earlier analysis of some 610 of the donors, 276 Gb of sequence data and approximately 100 million unique TCR beta sequences from some 170 million T cells were reported. A later analysis re-analyzed previously published TCR beta repertoires from 650 to 800 donors and added high-resolution HLA genotyping to study TCR occurrence patterns. Among 300 to 450 genotyped donors of the cohort, an average of about 240,000 unique TCR beta nucleotide sequences were sequenced per donor, approximately 20% of them non-productive. The study aimed to test whether cataloging public T cell receptors could reveal signatures of past pathogen exposure. HLA typing included class I and class II loci at four-digit resolution. Of the roughly 400 genotyped donors, 75% to 85% were placed in the genetic ancestry cluster associated with self-reported Caucasian donors. A separate validation cohort of roughly 120 different subjects was used in addition to the 666-subject first cohort. An early release covering roughly 580 HLA-typed donors comprised approximately 290 gigabases of sequencing data and roughly 85 million unique TCR sequences. The study profiled the T cell repertoires of fewer than 850 subjects by immunosequencing and related them to cytomegalovirus serostatus. In a later genetic analysis, genome-wide SNP genotypes for about three fifths of the 666 donors were used, and that subset was treated as a discovery cohort. The later analysis used no new phenotypic data to find candidate immune exposures, relying instead on TCR beta sequences and their occurrence across donors. Typing coverage differed by locus: A, B, C, DRB1 and DQB1 were typed in roughly 620-630 donors, DQA1 in roughly 500, DPA1 in some 570, and DPB1 in 450 to 490. An earlier analysis of around 540 of the donors applied high-throughput TCR beta sequencing to assess whether each TCR beta V gene segment acted as functional or pseudogenic. To predict cytomegalovirus infection status, the study brought together high-throughput TCR immunosequencing, statistical association of individual TCRs with disease status, and machine learning. All discovery cohort repertoires had been generated using a single sequencing platform. Alongside the repertoire data, information on donor age, sex, ethnicity and CMV serostatus was compiled. About 5 DR-DQ haplotypes were handled as single units for association and clustering, since linkage in the cohort was strong. The investigation overall reported the following: Assigning TCR associations to individual alleles was difficult when HLA alleles, especially DR and DQ, strongly co-occurred. Because counts were too low, some 16 rarely observed V segments, including chromosome 9 orphons, were excluded from the earlier analysis of 587 of the donors. A further reported finding was that TCR beta sequences accurately predicted the HLA-A and HLA-B alleles for most subjects in the first cohort. Only TCR beta chains were sequenced in this cohort, and the absence of alpha or paired-chain data limited detectable features. Because HLA typing was missing for some donors at each locus, association tests included only the typed subset. In a later analysis, HLA-associated TCR beta chains were found to be more clonally expanded and to have lower generation probabilities than equally common non-associated chains. Three of the identified cytomegalovirus-associated TCR beta chains were confirmed in vitro to be specific for cytomegalovirus antigens. According to the authors, the approach could potentially be generalized to other disease states and immunological phenotypes. A cluster of highly shared sequence variants was judged likely to be a technical artifact of the sequencing pipeline. Linkage disequilibrium might explain the correlated functional status among segregating V segments, but an unknown experimental factor could not be excluded. According to a later analysis, parvovirus B19, influenza, CMV and Epstein-Barr virus appeared linked to several top co-occurrence clusters. The 87-base-pair reads could not distinguish some IMGT-functional V segments, including TRBV6-2 and TRBV6-3, so those segments were excluded. According to a later analysis, most CMV-associated TCR beta chains appeared to be HLA-restricted, and the HLA associations seemed to be driven largely by CMV exposure. Broadly in line with IMGT annotations, most TCR beta V segments showed up in productive rearrangements about 87% or about 30% of the time in an earlier analysis of roughly 590 of the donors. In the study, around 150 TCR beta chains were listed as associated with cytomegalovirus. Sequencing depth was assumed to be roughly uniform across donors in the presence/absence analyses, though that assumption may not hold. The classifier was reported to diagnose cytomegalovirus status with high specificity and sensitivity in both the original cohort and the validation cohort. CMV serostatus was the only immune exposure information available for the cohort. In a later genetic analysis, a missense DCLRE1C variant was associated with V-gene and J-gene trimming of TCR beta chains, and the association was replicated in an independent cohort. Most TCR sequences were seen in very few donors, while some public TCRs were found in many individuals. According to a later analysis, TCR association rates differed among HLA loci, with DRB1 alleles showing the most associated TCRs and HLA-C alleles showing the fewest. A later genetic analysis reported fewer N-insertions in productive TCRs among donors in an Asian-associated ancestry cluster than the approximately 700-donor mean. A later analysis associated 15,000 to 20,000 TCR beta sequences with specific HLA alleles at a false discovery rate of 0.05.

Library preparation employed the immunoSEQ multiplex PCR assay. A mixture of 60 forward primers for TCR Vbeta segments and 13 reverse primers for TCR Jbeta segments was used in the multiplex PCR. The CDR3 region of rearranged TCR beta genes was amplified from genomic DNA by a multiplex PCR assay. Amplified TCR beta libraries were sequenced as 87-base-pair reads on the Illumina HiSeq System. In the original analysis: Across the 600 to 700 repertoires, a later analysis counted approximately 75 million unique TCR beta chains, some 11 million of which were shared by at least two donors. A nearest-neighbor algorithm error-corrected the raw reads and collapsed the reads into unique sequences, merging closely related sequences to remove PCR and sequencing errors. To assign V, D and J gene segments, CDR3 sequences were aligned to IMGT reference sequences. For a sequence to be retained, a match of at least six nucleotides was required to both a V gene segment and a J gene segment. Rearrangements were called productive when the CDR3 lacked stop codons and stayed in frame with V and J; all others were non-productive. Following IMGT convention, CDR3 was defined as the stretch from the second conserved V-encoded cysteine to the conserved J-encoded phenylalanine. The earlier analysis of approximately 500 of the donors excluded sequences that lacked an unambiguous match to a single V gene segment. An earlier analysis of several hundred of the donors called V segments functional above 56.7% productive rearrangements and segregating when the between-donor standard deviation exceeded 5%. A statistical classification framework was built to diagnose cytomegalovirus status from the catalog of TCR beta chain sequences. V and J gene assignment, in a later analysis, came from comparing TCR nucleotide sequences with IMGT/GENE-DB human TR gene sequences. The TCRdist pipeline was used in a later analysis to assign CDR3 sequences and most-parsimonious VDJ recombination scenarios. A later analysis defined each TCR beta chain by its CDR3 amino acid sequence plus V-gene family, and excluded reads lacking a unique V-gene family. A later analysis removed 550 to 700 highly shared, low-generation-probability nucleotide sequences to deal with suspected cross-contamination and a sequencing artifact. A later analysis calculated a clonal expansion index for each public chain from normalized within-repertoire ranks of inferred template counts. In a later analysis, generation probabilities were computed using a VDJ recombination model fitted to out-of-frame rearrangements, and the results were checked against IGoR. A later analysis scored TCR-TCR, TCR-HLA and TCR-CMV co-occurrence with hypergeometric tests, applying a repertoire-size bias correction to TCR pairs. In a later analysis, false discovery rates were estimated by permuting HLA or CMV assignments 20 times. In a later analysis, co-occurring TCRs were grouped with DBSCAN, and TCRdist sequence similarity was added when clustering was performed within HLA-allele-positive subsets. Repertoires with fewer than 30,000 or more than 120,000 public chains, plus five repertoires with anomalous nucleotide sharing, were excluded from co-occurrence clustering. TCRdb took over this immuneACCESS table, retaining in-frame rearrangements with V and J assigned. Such tables are incomplete; in checked studies, under half of the missing clones stem from an unresolved V gene, and the remainder is unexplained. V, J and clone size reflect that table, while D and trimming were determined from the DNA. This sample comprises around 150,000 clones, about 78% of them detected only once. The ten largest clones add up to about 2.5% of the sample.

Details on this clone: This receptor's antigen is unknown. The sample holds no much larger clone one base away, and base qualities are not on file.

The junction shows trimming of 5 bases on V and 4 bases on J, plus 11 bases between the germline ends. Its CDR3 holds 13 amino acids, cysteine through phenylalanine. CDR3 DNA is the only sequence kept; it has 39 bases, read in frame from the first base. Via the germline V gene, CDR1 is SGHTA and CDR2 FQGTGA. The cohort consisted of approximately 670 healthy bone marrow donors. At the time of sampling, all cohort members were nominally healthy, though unrecorded immune exposures were likely present. The donor was CMV seronegative and belonged to the group of 350 to 400 seronegative cohort members. Each donor provided a peripheral blood sample, and peripheral blood mononuclear cells were used for TCR beta sequencing. The Qiagen DNeasy Blood Extraction Kit was used to extract genomic DNA from the blood cell samples.

The receptor was isolated from a male donor in good health and CMV-seronegative. Sequencing was performed on PBMCs. The rearrangement combines TRBV7-3 with TRBJ2-5, with TRBD2 tentatively as D gene (5 bases match). The DNA sequence reads TGTGCCAGCAGCCAAAGCGGCCCAGAGACCCAGTACTTC. This translates into CASSQSGPETQYF.